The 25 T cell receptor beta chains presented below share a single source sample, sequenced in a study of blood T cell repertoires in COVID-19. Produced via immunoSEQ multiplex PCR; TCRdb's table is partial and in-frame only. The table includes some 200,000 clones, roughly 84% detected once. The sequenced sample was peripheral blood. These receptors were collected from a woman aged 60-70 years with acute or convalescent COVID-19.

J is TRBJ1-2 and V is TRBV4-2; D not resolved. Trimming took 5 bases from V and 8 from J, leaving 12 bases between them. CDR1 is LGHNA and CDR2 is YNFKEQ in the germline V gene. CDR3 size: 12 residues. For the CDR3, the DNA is TGTGCCAGCAGCAATCCGGTATGGGGCTACACCTTC. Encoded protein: CASSNPVWGYTF.

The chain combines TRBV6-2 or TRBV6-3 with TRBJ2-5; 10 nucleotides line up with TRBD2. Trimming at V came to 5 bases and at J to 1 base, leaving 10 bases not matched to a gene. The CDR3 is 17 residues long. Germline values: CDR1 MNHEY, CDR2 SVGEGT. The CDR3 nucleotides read TGTGCCAGCAGTAAATTTCGTAGCGGGGGGATCCAAGAGACCCAGTACTTC. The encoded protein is CASSKFRSGGIQETQYF.

In DNA form, the CDR3 reads TGTGCCAGCGGGACTCTTTTGAACACTGAAGCTTTCTTT. This sequence encodes CASGTLLNTEAFF. The chain recombines TRBV6-5 with TRBJ1-1, with D possibly being TRBD1 (5 bases). Germline V CDR1 and CDR2: MNHEY, SVGAGI. The germline V and J ends were trimmed by 8 bases and 0 bases, with 10 bases remaining between them. CDR3 length: 13 residues.

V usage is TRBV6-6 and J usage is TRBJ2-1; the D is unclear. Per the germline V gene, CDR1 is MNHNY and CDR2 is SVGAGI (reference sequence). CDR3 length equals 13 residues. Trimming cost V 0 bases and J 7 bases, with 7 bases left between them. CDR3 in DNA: TGTGCCAGCAGTTACTCGGTCAGGAATGAGCAGTTCTTC. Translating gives CASSYSVRNEQFF.

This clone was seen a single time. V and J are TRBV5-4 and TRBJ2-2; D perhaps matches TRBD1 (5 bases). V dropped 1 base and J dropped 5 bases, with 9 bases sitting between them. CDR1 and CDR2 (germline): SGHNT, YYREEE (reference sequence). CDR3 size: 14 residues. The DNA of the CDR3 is TGTGCCAGCAGCTTGTTAGGGGATACCGGGGAGCTGTTTTTT. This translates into CASSLLGDTGELFF.

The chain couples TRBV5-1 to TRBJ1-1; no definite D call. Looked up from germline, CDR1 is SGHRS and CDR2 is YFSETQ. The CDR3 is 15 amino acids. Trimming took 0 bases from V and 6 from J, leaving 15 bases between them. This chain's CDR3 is CASSLGATAGAEAFF. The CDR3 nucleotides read TGCGCCAGCAGCTTGGGGGCGACGGCGGGCGCTGAAGCTTTCTTT. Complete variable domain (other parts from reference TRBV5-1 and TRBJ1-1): KAGVTQTPRYLIKTRGQQVTLSCSPISGHRSVSWYQQTPGQGLQFLFEYFSETQRNKGNFPGRFSGRQFSNSRSEMNVSTLELGDSALYLCASSLGATAGAEAFFGQGTRLTVV.

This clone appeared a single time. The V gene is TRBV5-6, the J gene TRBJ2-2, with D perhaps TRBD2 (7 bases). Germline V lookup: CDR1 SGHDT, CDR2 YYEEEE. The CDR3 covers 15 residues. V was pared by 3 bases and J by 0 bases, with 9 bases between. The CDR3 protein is CASSWGGPNTGELFF. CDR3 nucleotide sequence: TGTGCCAGCAGCTGGGGGGGGCCGAACACCGGGGAGCTGTTTTTT.

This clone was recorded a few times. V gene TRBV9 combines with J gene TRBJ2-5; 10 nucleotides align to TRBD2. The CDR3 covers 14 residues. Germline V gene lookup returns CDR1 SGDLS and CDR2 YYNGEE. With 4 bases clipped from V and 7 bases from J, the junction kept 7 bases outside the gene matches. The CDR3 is CASSFTSGAGTQYF. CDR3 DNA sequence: TGTGCCAGCAGCTTCACTAGCGGGGCGGGGACCCAGTACTTC.

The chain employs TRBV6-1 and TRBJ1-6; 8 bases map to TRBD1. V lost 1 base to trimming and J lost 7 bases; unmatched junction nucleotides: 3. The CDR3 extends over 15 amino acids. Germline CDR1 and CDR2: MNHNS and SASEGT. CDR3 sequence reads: CASSEGDRGNSPLHF. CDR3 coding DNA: TGTGCCAGCAGTGAAGGTGACAGGGGAAATTCACCCCTCCACTTT.

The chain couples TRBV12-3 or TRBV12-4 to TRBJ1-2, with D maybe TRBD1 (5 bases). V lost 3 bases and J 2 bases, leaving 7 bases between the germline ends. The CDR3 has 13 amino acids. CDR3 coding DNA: TGTGCCAGCAGTTTGAAGGGGAACTATGGCTACACCTTC. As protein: CASSLKGNYGYTF.

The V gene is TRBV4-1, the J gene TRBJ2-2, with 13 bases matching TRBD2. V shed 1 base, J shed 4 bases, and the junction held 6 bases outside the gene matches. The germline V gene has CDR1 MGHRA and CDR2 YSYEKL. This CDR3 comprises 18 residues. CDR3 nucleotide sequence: TGCGCCAGCAGCCAAGTAGGACTAGCGGGGGACCGCACCGGGGAGCTGTTTTTT. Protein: CASSQVGLAGDRTGELFF.

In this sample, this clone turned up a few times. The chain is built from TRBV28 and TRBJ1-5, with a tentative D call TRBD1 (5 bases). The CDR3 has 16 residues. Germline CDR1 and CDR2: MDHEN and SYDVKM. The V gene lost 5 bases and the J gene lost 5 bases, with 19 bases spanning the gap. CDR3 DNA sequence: TGTGCCAGCAGTCTGGGAGGACGGGGGGGAGATCAGCCCCAGCATTTT. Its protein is CASSLGGRGGDQPQHF.

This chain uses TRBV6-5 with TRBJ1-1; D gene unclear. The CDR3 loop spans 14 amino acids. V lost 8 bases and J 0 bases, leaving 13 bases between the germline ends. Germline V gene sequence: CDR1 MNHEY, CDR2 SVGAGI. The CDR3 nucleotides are TGTGCCAGCGGCTTGGGCGGGATGAACACTGAAGCTTTCTTT. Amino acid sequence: CASGLGGMNTEAFF.

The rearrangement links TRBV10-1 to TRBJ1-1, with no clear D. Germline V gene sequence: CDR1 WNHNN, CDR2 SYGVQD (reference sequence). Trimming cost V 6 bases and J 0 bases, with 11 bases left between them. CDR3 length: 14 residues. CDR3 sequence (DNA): TGCGCCAGCAGCTCCCGTCCGGTGAACACTGAAGCTTTCTTT. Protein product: CASSSRPVNTEAFF.

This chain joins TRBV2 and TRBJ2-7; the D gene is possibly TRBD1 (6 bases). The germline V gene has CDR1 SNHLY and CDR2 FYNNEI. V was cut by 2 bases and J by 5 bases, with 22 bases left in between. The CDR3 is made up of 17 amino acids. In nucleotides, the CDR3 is TGTGCCAGCAGTGAAAATTCACAGGGATTTGGGAAGGACGAGCAGTACTTC. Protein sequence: CASSENSQGFGKDEQYF.

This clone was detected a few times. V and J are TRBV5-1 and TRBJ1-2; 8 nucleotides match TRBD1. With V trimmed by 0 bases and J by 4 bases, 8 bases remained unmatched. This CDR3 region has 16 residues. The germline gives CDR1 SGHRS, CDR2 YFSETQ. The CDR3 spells CASSLAGQGAFYGYTF. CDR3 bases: TGCGCCAGCAGCTTGGCCGGGCAGGGGGCCTTCTATGGCTACACCTTC.

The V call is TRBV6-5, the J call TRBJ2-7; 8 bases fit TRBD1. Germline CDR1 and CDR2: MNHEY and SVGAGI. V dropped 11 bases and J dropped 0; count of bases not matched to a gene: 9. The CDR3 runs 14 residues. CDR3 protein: CAGQRDRSSYEQYF. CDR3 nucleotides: TGTGCCGGACAACGGGACAGGAGCTCCTACGAGCAGTACTTC.

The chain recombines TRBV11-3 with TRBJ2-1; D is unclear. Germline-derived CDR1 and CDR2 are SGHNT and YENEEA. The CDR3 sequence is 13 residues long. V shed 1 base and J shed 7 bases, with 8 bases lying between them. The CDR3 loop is CASSLGSENEQFF. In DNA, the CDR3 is TGTGCCAGCAGCTTAGGTTCTGAGAATGAGCAGTTCTTC.

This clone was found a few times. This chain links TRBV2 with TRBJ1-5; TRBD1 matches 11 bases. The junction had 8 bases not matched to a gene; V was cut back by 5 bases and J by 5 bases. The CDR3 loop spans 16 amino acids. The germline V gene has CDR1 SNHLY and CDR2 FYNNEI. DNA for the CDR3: TGTGCCAGCAGTAGAGGTCGGGACAGGGGGTATCAGCCCCAGCATTTT. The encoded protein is CASSRGRDRGYQPQHF.

This CDR3 reads CASSQEPGSYEQYF. CDR3 coding DNA: TGTGCCAGCAGCCAAGAACCCGGTTCCTACGAGCAGTACTTC. J is TRBJ2-7 and V is TRBV4-2; unclear D gene. V gave up 0 bases and J gave up 1 base, with 7 bases separating them. This CDR3 spans 14 amino acids. From germline, CDR1 is LGHNA and CDR2 YNFKEQ.

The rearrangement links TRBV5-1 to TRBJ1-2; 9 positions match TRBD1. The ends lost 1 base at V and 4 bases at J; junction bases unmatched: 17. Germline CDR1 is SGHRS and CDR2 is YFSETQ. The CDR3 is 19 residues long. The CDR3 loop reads CASSLLVAGQGKVGYGYTF. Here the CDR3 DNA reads TGCGCCAGCAGCTTGCTGGTGGCCGGACAGGGGAAAGTTGGCTATGGCTACACCTTC.

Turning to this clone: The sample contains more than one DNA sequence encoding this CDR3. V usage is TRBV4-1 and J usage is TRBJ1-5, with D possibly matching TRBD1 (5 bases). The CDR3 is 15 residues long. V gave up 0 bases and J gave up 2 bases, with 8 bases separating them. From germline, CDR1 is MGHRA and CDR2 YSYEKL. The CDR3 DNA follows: TGCGCCAGCAGCCAAGATCGCAGGGGCAATCAGCCCCAGCATTTT. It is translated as CASSQDRRGNQPQHF.

CDR3 protein: CASAGGLTDTQYF. CDR3 bases: TGTGCCAGTGCGGGGGGCCTCACAGATACGCAGTATTTT. The chain combines TRBV19 with TRBJ2-3, with 8 bases aligning to TRBD2. The CDR3 is 13 amino acids. V lost 8 bases, J lost 2 bases, and 3 bases stayed unmatched. The germline gives CDR1 LNHDA, CDR2 SQIVND (reference sequence).

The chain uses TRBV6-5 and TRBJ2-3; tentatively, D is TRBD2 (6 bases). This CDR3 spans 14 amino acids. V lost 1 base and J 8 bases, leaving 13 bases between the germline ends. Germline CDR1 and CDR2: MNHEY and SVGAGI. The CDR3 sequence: CASSYLASDGTQYF. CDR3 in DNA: TGTGCCAGCAGTTACTTGGCTAGCGATGGTACGCAGTATTTT.

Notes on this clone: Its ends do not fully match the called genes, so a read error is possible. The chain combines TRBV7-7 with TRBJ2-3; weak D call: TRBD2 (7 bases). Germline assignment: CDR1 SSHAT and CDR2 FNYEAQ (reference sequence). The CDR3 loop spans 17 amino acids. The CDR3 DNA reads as TGTGCTAGCAGCCCCTCTTCGTTGGGGGGGGCAGGAGATACGCAGTATTTT. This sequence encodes CASSPSSLGGAGDTQYF. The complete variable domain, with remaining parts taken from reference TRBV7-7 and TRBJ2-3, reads GAGVSQSPRYKVTKRGQDVTLRCDPISSHATLYWYQQALGQGPEFLTYFNYEAQPDKSGLPSDRFSAERPEGSISTLTIQRTEQRDSAMYRCASSPSSLGGAGDTQYFGPGTRLTVL.